Listed below are T cell receptor beta chains from one sample, sequenced in a study of T-cell reconstitution after alpha-beta-depleted transplantation in children. TCRdb re-called the PCR reads with MiXCR, one entry per CDR3 protein. This table has some 500,000 distinct CDR3 sequences, around 20% appearing once. The sample was PBMCs from the stem cell graft donor, taken from the stem cell graft. These receptors came from a human donor who donated a stem cell graft to a child with acute lymphoblastic leukemia. The CDR3 runs from the conserved cysteine through the conserved F or W. The D gene is left open where the match is weak. Expanded clones are given a class, and other clones once, few, many or no size at all.

D gene: TRBD2; V gene: TRBV6-5; clone size: NA; CDR3 length: 15; J gene: TRBJ2-1; CDR3 protein: CASSYSSGRAYEQFF; CDR3 DNA: TGTGCCAGCAGTTACTCTAGCGGGAGGGCCTATGAGCAGTTCTTC
D gene: TRBD2; V gene: TRBV12-3/TRBV12-4; clone size: NA; CDR3 length: 20; J gene: TRBJ2-1; CDR3 protein: CASSSPGTSRPLGSYNEQFF; CDR3 DNA: TGTGCCAGCAGTTCCCCCGGGACTAGCCGACCTTTGGGATCTTACAATGAGCAGTTCTTC
D gene: NA; V gene: TRBV25-1; clone size: NA; CDR3 length: 12; J gene: TRBJ1-1; CDR3 protein: CASSDRVTEAFF; CDR3 DNA: TGTGCCAGCAGTGACAGGGTTACTGAAGCTTTCTTT
D gene: TRBD1; V gene: TRBV3-1; clone size: few; CDR3 length: 15; J gene: TRBJ2-7; CDR3 protein: CASSLNRGRAYEQYF; CDR3 DNA: TGTGCCAGCAGCCTAAACAGGGGTCGGGCCTACGAGCAGTACTTC
D gene: NA; V gene: TRBV27; clone size: NA; CDR3 length: 12; J gene: TRBJ1-1; CDR3 protein: CASSFKGAEAFF; CDR3 DNA: TGTGCCAGCAGTTTCAAGGGCGCTGAAGCTTTCTTT
D gene: TRBD2; V gene: TRBV2; clone size: NA; CDR3 length: 17; J gene: TRBJ2-3; CDR3 protein: CASSDASGTRFTDTQYF; CDR3 DNA: TGTGCCAGCAGTGATGCTTCCGGGACTAGATTTACAGATACGCAGTATTTT
D gene: NA; V gene: TRBV5-8; clone size: NA; CDR3 length: 15; J gene: TRBJ1-1; CDR3 protein: CASSLVEGANTEAFF; CDR3 DNA: TGTGCCAGCAGCTTGGTTGAGGGAGCCAACACTGAAGCTTTCTTT
D gene: NA; V gene: TRBV5-6; clone size: NA; CDR3 length: 16; J gene: TRBJ1-2; CDR3 protein: CASSWGLQLGGYGYTF; CDR3 DNA: TGTGCCAGCAGCTGGGGGCTTCAACTAGGGGGCTATGGCTACACCTTC
D gene: NA; V gene: TRBV5-1; clone size: few; CDR3 length: 15; J gene: TRBJ1-1; CDR3 protein: CASSNPSQENTEAFF; CDR3 DNA: TGCGCCAGCAGCAACCCAAGCCAGGAGAACACTGAAGCTTTCTTT
D gene: NA; V gene: TRBV6-2/TRBV6-3; clone size: few; CDR3 length: 13; J gene: TRBJ2-5; CDR3 protein: CASSPVPQETQYF; CDR3 DNA: TGTGCCAGCAGTCCTGTCCCCCAAGAGACCCAGTACTTC
D gene: NA; V gene: TRBV20-1; clone size: NA; CDR3 length: 11; J gene: TRBJ2-1; CDR3 protein: CSDTPYNEQFF; CDR3 DNA: TGCAGCGATACCCCCTACAATGAGCAGTTCTTC
D gene: NA; V gene: TRBV7-9; clone size: few; CDR3 length: 12; J gene: TRBJ1-6; CDR3 protein: CASSHPNSPLHF; CDR3 DNA: TGTGCCAGCAGCCACCCCAATTCACCCCTCCACTTT
D gene: TRBD1; V gene: TRBV11-2; clone size: few; CDR3 length: 15; J gene: TRBJ2-2; CDR3 protein: CASGLQGAWTGELFF; CDR3 DNA: TGTGCCAGCGGGCTACAGGGGGCGTGGACCGGGGAGCTGTTTTTT
D gene: NA; V gene: TRBV24-1; clone size: NA; CDR3 length: 16; J gene: TRBJ2-1; CDR3 protein: CATSEPTRASGNEQFF; CDR3 DNA: TGTGCCACCAGTGAGCCTACTAGAGCCTCCGGCAATGAGCAGTTCTTC
D gene: NA; V gene: TRBV27; clone size: NA; CDR3 length: 13; J gene: TRBJ2-7; CDR3 protein: CASSTREGAWQYF; CDR3 DNA: TGTGCCAGCAGTACCCGGGAGGGGGCATGGCAGTACTTC
D gene: NA; V gene: TRBV20-1; clone size: few; CDR3 length: 13; J gene: TRBJ2-1; CDR3 protein: CSSYGRATLEQFF; CDR3 DNA: TGCAGTTCCTACGGGCGGGCAACGCTAGAGCAGTTCTTC
D gene: TRBD2; V gene: TRBV11-2; clone size: few; CDR3 length: 15; J gene: TRBJ2-5; CDR3 protein: CASSWGTSGQETQYF; CDR3 DNA: TGTGCCAGCAGCTGGGGGACTAGCGGACAAGAGACCCAGTACTTC
D gene: NA; V gene: TRBV7-9; clone size: NA; CDR3 length: 14; J gene: TRBJ2-1; CDR3 protein: CASSLGLQVDEHFF; CDR3 DNA: TGTGCCAGCAGCTTAGGACTACAAGTGGATGAGCACTTCTTC
D gene: TRBD1; V gene: TRBV18; clone size: few; CDR3 length: 16; J gene: TRBJ1-5; CDR3 protein: CASSPLGQGGTQPQHF; CDR3 DNA: TGTGCCAGCTCACCACTAGGACAGGGTGGTACTCAGCCCCAGCATTTT
D gene: TRBD2; V gene: TRBV5-1; clone size: few; CDR3 length: 16; J gene: TRBJ2-1; CDR3 protein: CASSTIAGGPYNEQFF; CDR3 DNA: TGCGCCAGCAGCACCATAGCGGGAGGGCCTTACAATGAGCAGTTCTTC
D gene: NA; V gene: TRBV20-1; clone size: NA; CDR3 length: 12; J gene: TRBJ1-1; CDR3 protein: CSASGLPSEAFF; CDR3 DNA: TGCAGTGCTAGTGGGCTCCCCTCGGAGGCTTTCTTT
D gene: NA; V gene: TRBV7-6; clone size: few; CDR3 length: 19; J gene: TRBJ2-4; CDR3 protein: CASSWGDASEGQAKNIQYF; CDR3 DNA: TGTGCCAGCAGTTGGGGGGACGCCTCGGAGGGCCAAGCCAAAAACATTCAGTACTTC
D gene: TRBD1; V gene: TRBV27; clone size: NA; CDR3 length: 15; J gene: TRBJ2-7; CDR3 protein: CASSWSTGPPYEQYF; CDR3 DNA: TGTGCCAGCAGTTGGTCGACAGGGCCCCCCTACGAGCAGTACTTC
D gene: NA; V gene: TRBV7-3; clone size: many; CDR3 length: 13; J gene: TRBJ1-1; CDR3 protein: CASSLISGTEAFF; CDR3 DNA: TGTGCCAGCAGCTTAATCTCAGGGACTGAAGCTTTCTTT
D gene: TRBD2; V gene: TRBV7-2; clone size: few; CDR3 length: 15; J gene: TRBJ2-3; CDR3 protein: CASSLGAGEGDTQYF; CDR3 DNA: TGTGCCAGCAGCTTAGGAGCGGGAGAGGGAGATACGCAGTATTTT
D gene: NA; V gene: TRBV9; clone size: NA; CDR3 length: 18; J gene: TRBJ1-1; CDR3 protein: CASSVGGNPGFGNTEAFF; CDR3 DNA: TGTGCCAGCAGCGTAGGAGGGAACCCGGGCTTCGGGAACACTGAAGCTTTCTTT
D gene: TRBD1; V gene: TRBV2; clone size: few; CDR3 length: 15; J gene: TRBJ2-6; CDR3 protein: CARTTGGAGANVLTF; CDR3 DNA: TGTGCCAGAACGACAGGGGGCGCTGGGGCCAACGTCCTGACTTTC
D gene: NA; V gene: TRBV18; clone size: few; CDR3 length: 14; J gene: TRBJ2-1; CDR3 protein: CASFTTPGANEQFF; CDR3 DNA: TGTGCCAGCTTCACCACCCCGGGGGCGAATGAGCAGTTCTTC
D gene: TRBD2; V gene: TRBV4-1; clone size: NA; CDR3 length: 14; J gene: TRBJ2-1; CDR3 protein: CASSLLTSDNEQFF; CDR3 DNA: TGCGCCAGCAGCCTTTTGACTAGCGACAATGAGCAGTTCTTC
D gene: NA; V gene: TRBV28; clone size: NA; CDR3 length: 13; J gene: TRBJ2-7; CDR3 protein: CASSLELGYEQYF; CDR3 DNA: TGTGCCAGCAGTTTAGAGTTAGGCTACGAGCAGTACTTC
D gene: NA; V gene: TRBV15; clone size: NA; CDR3 length: 19; J gene: TRBJ1-5; CDR3 protein: CATSRVPGQGSNSNQPQHF; CDR3 DNA: TGTGCCACCAGCAGAGTCCCCGGGCAGGGAAGTAATAGCAATCAGCCCCAGCATTTT
D gene: NA; V gene: TRBV12-3/TRBV12-4; clone size: few; CDR3 length: 16; J gene: TRBJ2-7; CDR3 protein: CASSFGLKLAVHEQYF; CDR3 DNA: TGTGCCAGCAGTTTCGGCCTTAAACTAGCAGTCCACGAGCAGTACTTC
D gene: NA; V gene: TRBV15; clone size: NA; CDR3 length: 15; J gene: TRBJ2-7; CDR3 protein: CATSRDTLPDYEQYF; CDR3 DNA: TGTGCCACCAGCAGAGACACCTTACCGGACTACGAGCAGTACTTC
D gene: NA; V gene: TRBV27; clone size: few; CDR3 length: 14; J gene: TRBJ1-1; CDR3 protein: CASSEGVGITEAFF; CDR3 DNA: TGTGCCAGCAGTGAGGGGGTCGGTATCACTGAAGCTTTCTTT
D gene: NA; V gene: TRBV14; clone size: few; CDR3 length: 15; J gene: TRBJ2-1; CDR3 protein: CASSRGRGPNNEQFF; CDR3 DNA: TGTGCCAGCAGCCGAGGTAGAGGGCCCAACAATGAGCAGTTCTTC
D gene: NA; V gene: TRBV6-4; clone size: NA; CDR3 length: 14; J gene: TRBJ2-3; CDR3 protein: CASSHNGDTDTQYF; CDR3 DNA: TGTGCCAGCAGTCATAACGGGGATACAGATACGCAGTATTTT
D gene: NA; V gene: TRBV25-1; clone size: few; CDR3 length: 14; J gene: TRBJ2-5; CDR3 protein: CASSESLYQETQYF; CDR3 DNA: NA
D gene: NA; V gene: TRBV15; clone size: many; CDR3 length: 14; J gene: TRBJ1-5; CDR3 protein: CATATGYSNQPQHF; CDR3 DNA: TGTGCCACCGCTACAGGGTATAGCAATCAGCCCCAGCATTTT
D gene: NA; V gene: TRBV7-8; clone size: NA; CDR3 length: 17; J gene: TRBJ1-3; CDR3 protein: CASSLAGGGAYGNTIYF; CDR3 DNA: TGTGCCAGCAGCTTAGCGGGCGGGGGCGCATATGGAAACACCATATATTTT
D gene: NA; V gene: TRBV27; clone size: few; CDR3 length: 17; J gene: TRBJ2-2; CDR3 protein: CASTSGWDGMNTGELFF; CDR3 DNA: TGTGCCAGCACTTCAGGGTGGGACGGAATGAACACCGGGGAGCTGTTTTTT
D gene: NA; V gene: TRBV19; clone size: NA; CDR3 length: 13; J gene: TRBJ2-7; CDR3 protein: CASRQSSSYEQYF; CDR3 DNA: TGTGCCAGTAGACAAAGTAGCTCCTACGAGCAGTACTTC
D gene: TRBD1; V gene: TRBV12-3/TRBV12-4; clone size: few; CDR3 length: 14; J gene: TRBJ2-3; CDR3 protein: CASTTGGEADTQYF; CDR3 DNA: TGTGCCAGCACCACAGGGGGCGAGGCAGATACGCAGTATTTT
D gene: TRBD2; V gene: TRBV6-1; clone size: few; CDR3 length: 14; J gene: TRBJ2-3; CDR3 protein: CASTSGSPYGTQYF; CDR3 DNA: TGTGCCAGCACCAGCGGGAGTCCCTATGGTACGCAGTATTTT
D gene: TRBD2; V gene: TRBV12-3/TRBV12-4; clone size: NA; CDR3 length: 17; J gene: TRBJ2-1; CDR3 protein: CASSLVAGGPVYNEQFF; CDR3 DNA: TGTGCCAGCAGTTTAGTCGCGGGAGGGCCGGTCTACAATGAGCAGTTCTTC
D gene: NA; V gene: TRBV12-3/TRBV12-4; clone size: NA; CDR3 length: 13; J gene: TRBJ2-1; CDR3 protein: CASSFVRGNEQFF; CDR3 DNA: TGTGCCAGCAGTTTTGTCAGGGGAAATGAGCAGTTCTTC